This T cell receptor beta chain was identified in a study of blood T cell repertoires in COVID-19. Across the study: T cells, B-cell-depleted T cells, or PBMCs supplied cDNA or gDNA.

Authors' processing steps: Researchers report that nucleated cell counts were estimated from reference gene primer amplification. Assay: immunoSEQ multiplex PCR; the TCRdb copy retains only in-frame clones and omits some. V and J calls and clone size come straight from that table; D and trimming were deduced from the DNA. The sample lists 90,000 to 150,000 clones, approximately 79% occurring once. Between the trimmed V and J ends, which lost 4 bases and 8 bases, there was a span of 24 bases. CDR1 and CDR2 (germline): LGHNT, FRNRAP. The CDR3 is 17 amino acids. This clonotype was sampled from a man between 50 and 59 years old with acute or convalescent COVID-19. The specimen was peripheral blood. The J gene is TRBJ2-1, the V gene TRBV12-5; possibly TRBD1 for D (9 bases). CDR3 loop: CASGWSGGGQGFYEQFF. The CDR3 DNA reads TGTGCTAGTGGTTGGTCCGGGGGGGGACAGGGTTTCTATGAGCAGTTCTTC.